The 32 T cell receptor beta chains below come from one sample, sequenced in a study of neurological immune-mediated disorders. TCRdb itself ran the 5' RACE reads through MiXCR, one entry per CDR3 protein. The data contain about 55,000 distinct CDR3 sequences, around 4.4% of them singletons. The sequenced sample was PBMCs. The receptors stem from a man aged 45-60 years with multiple sclerosis.

The table lists this clonotype with a few counts. A clone one base away is much larger, so this may be a read error. The CDR3 protein is CASSPASYNEQFF. CDR3 coding DNA: TGTGCCAGCAGTCCCGCTAGCTACAATGAGCAGTTCTTC. V and J are TRBV28 and TRBJ2-1; D not certain. V was clipped by 5 bases and J by 3 bases, with 8 bases between them. The CDR3 covers 13 residues. From germline, CDR1 is MDHEN and CDR2 SYDVKM.

This clonotype was counted at least ten times. This chain joins TRBV20-1 and TRBJ2-3; TRBD1 is a possible D gene (6 bases). The CDR3 sequence is 14 residues long. The V gene lost 6 bases and the J gene lost 0 bases, with 13 bases spanning the gap. The germline CDR1 and CDR2 sequences are DFQATT and SNEGSKA (reference sequence). The CDR3 loop reads CSAEGQTSTDTQYF. In nucleotides, the CDR3 is TGCAGTGCAGAAGGACAGACTAGCACAGATACGCAGTATTTT.

At least ten counts were recorded for this clonotype. The V gene is TRBV6-1, the J gene TRBJ2-1; D uncertain. Germline V gene lookup returns CDR1 MNHNS and CDR2 SASEGT. V lost 7 bases and J lost 9, with 10 bases in between. There are 11 residues in the CDR3. The CDR3, as DNA: TGTGCCAGCATCCTGGTTGGTGAGCAGTTCTTC. Amino acids: CASILVGEQFF.

This clonotype turned up a few times. The junction shows a germline mismatch at one end, possibly a read error. This chain uses TRBV2 with TRBJ1-5; maybe TRBD1 (6 bases). Germline loops: CDR1 SNHLY, CDR2 FYNNEI. This CDR3 comprises 15 residues. DNA of the CDR3: TGTGCCAGCAGGCTCCTAGGGGGGGCAAATCAGCCCCAGAATTTT. This sequence encodes CASRLLGGANQPQNF.

The table lists this clonotype with many counts. The chain couples TRBV11-1 to TRBJ2-1, with 8 nucleotides matching TRBD2. The J segment lost 7 bases and the V segment lost 5 bases, leaving 10 bases of the junction unmatched. CDR3 length equals 15 residues. Per the germline V gene, CDR1 is SGHAT and CDR2 is FQDESV (reference sequence). CDR3 region: CASSPGGAVDNEQFF. DNA of the CDR3: TGTGCCAGCAGCCCCGGGGGGGCCGTAGATAATGAGCAGTTCTTC.

Many counts were recorded for this clonotype. The rearrangement links TRBV20-1 to TRBJ1-2, with D unclear. This CDR3 contains 11 residues. Trimming cost V 3 bases and J 2 bases, with 4 bases left between them. Looked up from germline, CDR1 is DFQATT and CDR2 is SNEGSKA (reference sequence). CDR3 DNA sequence: TGCAGTGCTAGTCCGAACTATGGCTACACCTTC. This sequence encodes CSASPNYGYTF.

This clonotype was counted many times. This rearrangement joins TRBV20-1 to TRBJ2-4; D is possibly TRBD2 (6 bases). In germline, CDR1 is DFQATT, CDR2 SNEGSKA (reference sequence). Deletions cut 4 bases from V and 0 bases from J, with 16 bases between. The CDR3 runs to 16 residues. CDR3 loop: CSAISRLELAKNIQYF. The CDR3 nucleotides are TGCAGTGCTATCTCCCGACTAGAACTAGCCAAAAACATTCAGTACTTC.

This clonotype has ten or more counts. Here the CDR3 DNA reads TGTGCCAGCAGCTTAGTGTCCCAAGCGGGAGTAGAGACCCAGTACTTC. Protein: CASSLVSQAGVETQYF. The chain uses TRBV7-2 and TRBJ2-5, with 8 bases lining up with TRBD2. This CDR3 has 16 amino acids. Looked up from germline, CDR1 is SGHTA and CDR2 is FQGNSA. Losses at the gene ends were 1 base for V and 4 bases for J; bases not matched to a gene: 8. Full variable domain (outside the CDR3, taken from reference TRBV7-2 and TRBJ2-5): GAGVSQSPSNKVTEKGKDVELRCDPISGHTALYWYRQSLGQGLEFLIYFQGNSAPDKSGLPSDRFSAERTGGSVSTLTIQRTQQEDSAVYLCASSLVSQAGVETQYFGPGTRLLVL.

This clonotype appeared many times. This sequence joins TRBV24-1 and TRBJ2-5; 8 bases line up with TRBD2. The germline CDR1 and CDR2 sequences are KGHDR and SFDVKD. The length of the CDR3 is 15 residues. J gave up 2 bases and V 5 bases, and 6 bases lay outside the gene matches. The CDR3 loop reads CATSAGGSFQETQYF. The DNA for the CDR3 is TGTGCCACCAGTGCGGGGGGGTCCTTTCAAGAGACCCAGTACTTC.

This clonotype was seen many times. This chain uses TRBV6-5 with TRBJ2-7, with D perhaps given as TRBD1 or TRBD2 (5 bases each). With 0 bases removed from V and 0 bases from J, the gap between germline ends came to 12 bases. The CDR3 loop spans 16 amino acids. Germline loops: CDR1 MNHEY, CDR2 SVGAGI. The CDR3 here is CASSYSQGSASYEQYF. CDR3 coding DNA: TGTGCCAGCAGTTACTCCCAGGGTAGCGCCTCCTACGAGCAGTACTTC.

The chain joins TRBV6-5 to TRBJ2-5; D is possibly TRBD1 or TRBD2 (5 bases each). V gave up 0 bases and J gave up 1 base, with 9 bases separating them. Germline values: CDR1 MNHEY, CDR2 SVGAGI. This CDR3 has 15 residues. CDR3 region: CASSYSGTLQETQYF. The CDR3 DNA is TGTGCCAGCAGTTACTCTGGGACCCTCCAAGAGACCCAGTACTTC.

This clonotype occurred many times. V and J are TRBV25-1 and TRBJ2-5; either TRBD1 or TRBD2 may supply D (6 bases each). Germline V gene sequence: CDR1 MGHDK, CDR2 SYGVNS. The V and J ends lost 1 base and 5 bases respectively, with 14 bases between them. The CDR3 sequence is 15 residues long. In DNA form, the CDR3 reads TGTGCCAGCAGTGAATTCGCAGGGGCGGGGGAGACCCAGTACTTC. This translates into CASSEFAGAGETQYF. Variable domain in full (rest from reference TRBV25-1 and TRBJ2-5): EADIYQTPRYLVIGTGKKITLECSQTMGHDKMYWYQQDPGMELHLIHYSYGVNSTEKGDLSSESTVSRIRTEHFPLTLESARPSHTSQYLCASSEFAGAGETQYFGPGTRLLVL.

The V gene is TRBV20-1, the J gene TRBJ2-7; D may be TRBD1 (6 bases). This CDR3 has 19 amino acids. From germline, CDR1 is DFQATT and CDR2 SNEGSKA (reference sequence). Trimming cost V 0 bases and J 7 bases, with 31 bases left between them. CDR3 in amino acids: CSARDLSTGLHASTGEQYF. In nucleotides, the CDR3 is TGCAGTGCTAGAGATCTTAGTACAGGGCTCCACGCGTCTACGGGGGAGCAGTACTTC.

The table lists this clonotype with many counts. The J gene is TRBJ1-5, the V gene TRBV20-1; 8 bases map to TRBD1. The junction had 8 bases not matched to a gene; V was cut back by 1 base and J by 6 bases. Germline values: CDR1 DFQATT, CDR2 SNEGSKA (reference sequence). This CDR3 contains 15 residues. This chain's CDR3 is CSARVGQGVSQPQHF. The CDR3 DNA sequence: TGCAGTGCTAGAGTTGGACAGGGAGTATCTCAGCCCCAGCATTTT.

This clonotype was picked up a small number of times. This chain joins TRBV25-1 and TRBJ1-1; 7 positions agree with TRBD1. The CDR3 runs 14 residues. Looked up from germline, CDR1 is MGHDK and CDR2 is SYGVNS. Losses at the gene ends were 1 base for V and 7 bases for J; bases not matched to a gene: 6. The CDR3 loop reads CASSESRDSSEAFF. The CDR3 region has the DNA TGTGCCAGCAGTGAATCGCGGGACAGTAGTGAAGCTTTCTTT.

There are many counts of this clonotype. This chain connects TRBV5-1 to TRBJ1-1; D gene uncertain. The CDR3 covers 15 residues. CDR1 and CDR2 from the germline V gene are SGHRS and YFSETQ. Trimming took off 0 bases at V and 5 bases at J, with 14 bases between the two ends. The chain's CDR3 is CASSLGADGGTEAFF. CDR3 nucleotides: TGCGCCAGCAGCTTGGGAGCCGACGGTGGGACTGAAGCTTTCTTT.

On this clonotype itself: A much larger clonotype is one base distant, so this may be a read error. The rearrangement joins TRBV6-2 or TRBV6-3 to TRBJ1-5; possible D gene TRBD1, 5 bases. This CDR3 has 13 residues. Germline lookup yields CDR1 MNHEY and CDR2 SVGEGT. CDR3 protein: CASMAGVYQPQNF. In DNA form, the CDR3 reads TGTGCCAGCATGGCGGGGGTCTATCAGCCCCAGAATTTT.

This clonotype appeared many times. CDR3 amino acids: CASSWWGDRSYEQYF. The CDR3 DNA reads TGTGCCAGCAGCTGGTGGGGGGACAGATCCTACGAGCAGTACTTC. J is TRBJ2-7 and V is TRBV7-2; D perhaps matches TRBD1 (7 bases). Trimming removed 4 bases at V and 1 base at J, with 14 bases between. The CDR3 spans 15 residues. CDR1 SGHTA and CDR2 FQGNSA come from the germline V gene.

Many counts were recorded for this clonotype. This sequence joins TRBV6-6 and TRBJ1-2; D is ambiguous. CDR1 and CDR2 from the germline V gene are MNHNY and SVGAGI (reference sequence). V dropped 0 bases and J dropped 8 bases, with 7 bases sitting between them. There are 12 residues in the CDR3. Here the CDR3 reads CASSYSKDGYTF. The CDR3 DNA sequence: TGTGCCAGCAGTTACTCGAAGGACGGCTACACCTTC.

This clonotype was counted ten times or more. The chain is built from TRBV9 and TRBJ1-1, with D unclear. The CDR3 spans 13 residues. The V gene's germline CDR1 is SGDLS and CDR2 YYNGEE. Trimming left V 4 bases short and J 12 bases short, with 19 bases between. The chain's CDR3 is CASSKDSYTPPFF. As DNA, the CDR3 is TGTGCCAGCAGCAAGGACTCTTACACCCCCCCTTTCTTT.

This clonotype was observed a few times. J is TRBJ2-7 and V is TRBV29-1; 7 bases align to TRBD2. The V and J ends lost 2 bases and 0 bases, in that order; junction bases with no gene match: 7. This CDR3 has 15 amino acids. CDR1 is SQVTM and CDR2 is ANQGSEA in the germline V gene. The CDR3 loop is CSVENIREGSYEQYF. The CDR3 nucleotides read TGCAGCGTTGAAAACATCAGGGAGGGCTCCTACGAGCAGTACTTC.

This clonotype was seen only a few times. This rearrangement joins TRBV7-2 to TRBJ2-3; the match to TRBD2 covers 12 bases. Trimming cost V 5 bases and J 2 bases; bases outside gene matches: 5. Germline loops: CDR1 SGHTA, CDR2 FQGNSA. This CDR3 has 16 amino acids. The DNA of the CDR3 is TGTGCCAGCAGCACAGGACTAGCGGGATACACAGATACGCAGTATTTT. Translated: CASSTGLAGYTDTQYF.

This clonotype occurred many times. The chain links TRBV7-6 to TRBJ2-1; a weak D match, TRBD2 (5 bases). With 0 bases removed from V and 9 bases from J, the gap between germline ends came to 12 bases. The CDR3 has 14 residues. Germline values: CDR1 SGHVS, CDR2 FNYEAQ. The chain's CDR3 is CASSLAHTSLEQFF. In nucleotides, the CDR3 is TGTGCCAGCAGCTTAGCCCATACTAGTCTTGAGCAGTTCTTC.

This clonotype was counted ten times or more. The J gene is TRBJ2-1, the V gene TRBV10-1; TRBD2 agrees at 9 bases. Per germline, CDR1 WNHNN and CDR2 SYGVQD (reference sequence). The CDR3 consists of 17 residues. J gave up 7 bases and V 2 bases, and 12 bases lay outside the gene matches. CDR3 region: CASSEDGKTSGWNEQFF. The CDR3 DNA sequence: TGCGCCAGCAGTGAGGACGGGAAGACTAGCGGCTGGAATGAGCAGTTCTTC.

This clonotype appeared many times. This rearrangement joins TRBV20-1 to TRBJ2-2; 7 nucleotides line up with TRBD2. CDR1 is DFQATT and CDR2 is SNEGSKA in the germline V gene (reference sequence). V shed 0 bases and J 4 bases; nucleotides not matched to a gene: 8. The CDR3 spans 16 residues. CDR3 sequence reads: CSARDGSGTPTGELFF. The CDR3 DNA sequence: TGCAGTGCTAGAGATGGGAGCGGGACCCCCACCGGGGAGCTGTTTTTT.

This clonotype was detected ten times or more. The chain employs TRBV28 and TRBJ2-1; 8 nucleotides agree with TRBD2. CDR3 length: 17 amino acids. Looked up from germline, CDR1 is MDHEN and CDR2 is SYDVKM. The V segment lost 4 bases and the J segment 4 bases; nucleotides outside the gene matches: 12. The DNA of the CDR3 is TGTGCCAGCAGTTCAACCTTACTAGCGGCCATTTACAATGAGCAGTTCTTC. Its translation is CASSSTLLAAIYNEQFF.

This clonotype was counted at least ten times. V and J are TRBV24-1 and TRBJ2-7; perhaps TRBD2 as D (6 bases). The CDR3 spans 17 residues. V was clipped by 5 bases and J by 0 bases, with 19 bases between them. In germline, CDR1 is KGHDR, CDR2 SFDVKD. The CDR3 sequence is CATSATGPGVPSYEQYF. DNA of the CDR3: TGTGCCACCAGTGCCACGGGGCCGGGGGTCCCCTCCTACGAGCAGTACTTC.

Many counts were recorded for this clonotype. J is TRBJ2-1 and V is TRBV15; 14 bases line up with TRBD2. CDR3 length: 16 amino acids. J was trimmed by 7 bases and V by 1 base; bases with no gene match: 3. Germline CDR1 and CDR2: LNHNV and YYDKDF (reference sequence). CDR3 coding DNA: TGTGCCACCAGCAGAGCCGGGACTAGCGGGGGTAATGAGCAGTTCTTC. Protein sequence: CATSRAGTSGGNEQFF.

At least ten counts were recorded for this clonotype. The gene calls are TRBV5-1 and TRBJ1-1; D is ambiguous. This CDR3 spans 14 amino acids. Germline V lookup: CDR1 SGHRS, CDR2 YFSETQ. Trimming took 2 bases from V and 2 from J, leaving 10 bases between them. CDR3 in DNA: TGCGCCAGCAGCTTAGACACGCGAAACACTGAAGCTTTCTTT. Translation gives CASSLDTRNTEAFF.

Concerning this clonotype itself: This sequence may be a read error, since a much larger clone differs from it by one base. The chain uses TRBV20-1 and TRBJ2-3; TRBD1 aligns across 7 bases. Germline values: CDR1 DFQATT, CDR2 SNEGSKA (reference sequence). The CDR3 loop spans 14 amino acids. The CDR3 sequence: CSVDGTFGTDTLYF. The CDR3 DNA sequence: TGCAGTGTTGACGGGACCTTTGGGACAGATACGCTGTATTTT.

The chain is built from TRBV10-3 and TRBJ2-7, with D perhaps being TRBD1 or TRBD2 (5 bases each). The V gene lost 3 bases and the J gene lost 1 base, with 10 bases spanning the gap. The CDR3 has 14 residues. Per germline, CDR1 ENHRY and CDR2 SYGVKD. The CDR3 loop reads CAISEVGPSYEQYF. CDR3 sequence (DNA): TGTGCCATCAGTGAAGTGGGACCATCCTACGAGCAGTACTTC.

This clonotype has a count of ten or more. The rearrangement links TRBV29-1 to TRBJ1-3; TRBD1 might be the D (5 bases). CDR1 is SQVTM, CDR2 ANQGSEA, per germline. This CDR3 spans 13 amino acids. V lost 8 bases and J 2 bases, leaving 13 bases between the germline ends. The DNA for the CDR3 is TGCAGCACGGACAACCTAACTGGAAACACCATATATTTT. Translation: CSTDNLTGNTIYF.